These 27 T cell receptor beta chains originate from one sample sequenced in a study of blood T cell repertoires in COVID-19. Measured with immunoSEQ multiplex PCR; TCRdb has only the in-frame clones, and not every one. Of 70,000 or so clones listed, approximately 80% are singletons. The sample taken for sequencing was peripheral blood. The receptor source for this set is a man between 60 and 75 years old with COVID-19, enrolled during active disease.

The chain uses TRBV12-3 or TRBV12-4 and TRBJ2-7, with TRBD1 as a possible D gene (6 bases). This CDR3 region has 12 residues. Between the trimmed V and J ends, which lost 4 bases and 6 bases, there was a span of 10 bases. CDR3 sequence: CASSSGEREQYF. The CDR3 coding sequence is TGTGCCAGCAGTTCAGGGGAGCGCGAGCAGTACTTC.

This clone was counted once. V and J are TRBV5-1 and TRBJ2-3; 8 bases fit TRBD2. Losses at the gene ends were 3 bases for V and 1 base for J; bases not matched to a gene: 7. This CDR3 contains 16 residues. CDR1 is SGHRS, CDR2 YFSETQ, per germline. The DNA of the CDR3 is TGCGCCAGCAGCTCACTCTATAGCGGGGGCACAGATACGCAGTATTTT. Translation: CASSSLYSGGTDTQYF.

This sequence joins TRBV7-2 and TRBJ2-2, with 10 bases that match TRBD2. Losses at the gene ends were 5 bases for V and 5 bases for J; bases not matched to a gene: 8. The CDR3 runs 16 residues. CDR1 is SGHTA and CDR2 is FQGNSA in the germline V gene. CDR3 DNA sequence: TGTGCCAGCAGCCTTTTTACTAGCGGGAATACCGGGGAGCTGTTTTTT. Amino acids: CASSLFTSGNTGELFF.

The V call is TRBV5-6, the J call TRBJ1-2; weak D call: TRBD1 (6 bases). The V gene's germline CDR1 is SGHDT and CDR2 YYEEEE. The CDR3 has 15 amino acids. The V end was cut by 4 bases, the J end by 4 bases, with 17 bases between. For the CDR3, the DNA is TGTGCCAGCAGCCCTGGACAGCAGAGCCGCTATGGCTACACCTTC. Its protein product is CASSPGQQSRYGYTF.

The J gene is TRBJ2-2, the V gene TRBV9; 10 bases are a match to TRBD1. This CDR3 is 16 amino acids long. Losses at the gene ends were 5 bases for V and 5 bases for J; bases not matched to a gene: 9. CDR1 is SGDLS and CDR2 is YYNGEE in the germline V gene. The CDR3 region has the DNA TGTGCCAGCAGTGCCCCGGGACAGGGGCCGACCGGGGAGCTGTTTTTT. Its protein product is CASSAPGQGPTGELFF.

This rearrangement joins TRBV7-3 to TRBJ1-6, with D perhaps matching TRBD1 (5 bases). Germline V gives CDR1 SGHTA, CDR2 FQGTGA. The V end lost 1 base, the J end lost 7 bases, and 11 bases lay between the germline ends. This CDR3 has 15 residues. The CDR3 region is CASSLMGGENSPLHF. The DNA for the CDR3 is TGTGCCAGCAGCTTAATGGGGGGGGAGAATTCACCCCTCCACTTT.

The genes are TRBV5-6 and TRBJ2-3; tentatively, D is TRBD2 (6 bases). The CDR3 extends over 13 amino acids. Germline lookup yields CDR1 SGHDT and CDR2 YYEEEE. V dropped 1 base and J dropped 5 bases, with 8 bases sitting between them. The CDR3 loop reads CASSLPSVDTQYF. CDR3 bases: TGTGCCAGCAGCTTGCCTAGCGTAGATACGCAGTATTTT.

The chain links TRBV18 to TRBJ1-6; the D gene is possibly TRBD1 (5 bases). The CDR3 sequence is 15 residues long. Trimming took off 6 bases at V and 5 bases at J, with 14 bases between the two ends. CDR1 KGHSH and CDR2 LQKENI come from the germline V gene. Here the CDR3 reads CASSPGVSDNSPLHF. The CDR3 DNA is TGTGCCAGCTCCCCGGGGGTCAGCGATAATTCACCCCTCCACTTT.

In this sample, this clone turned up a few times. CDR3 in amino acids: CASSETAATNEKLFF. DNA for the CDR3: TGTGCCAGCAGCGAGACAGCCGCAACTAATGAAAAACTGTTTTTT. V is TRBV2 and J is TRBJ1-4; tentatively, D is TRBD1 (5 bases). The V and J ends lost 6 bases and 0 bases respectively, with 11 bases between them. Per the germline V gene, CDR1 is SNHLY and CDR2 is FYNNEI. The CDR3 totals 15 residues. Complete variable domain (other parts from reference TRBV2 and TRBJ1-4): EPEVTQTPSHQVTQMGQEVILRCVPISNHLYFYWYRQILGQKVEFLVSFYNNEISEKSEIFDDQFSVERPDGSNFTLKIRSTKLEDSAMYFCASSETAATNEKLFFGSGTQLSVL.

The chain couples TRBV29-1 to TRBJ2-7, with no clear D. This CDR3 comprises 11 residues. Per the germline V gene, CDR1 is SQVTM and CDR2 is ANQGSEA. V was trimmed by 4 bases and J by 2 bases, leaving 6 bases between them. The DNA for the CDR3 is TGCAGCGTTGGGCAGACCTACGAGCAGTACTTC. It is translated as CSVGQTYEQYF.

This clone was seen a single time. V is TRBV7-9 and J is TRBJ2-7; no definite D call. The CDR3 loop spans 13 amino acids. CDR1 SEHNR and CDR2 FQNEAQ come from the germline V gene (reference sequence). Trimming removed 5 bases from V and 3 bases from J, with 11 bases in between. The DNA of the CDR3 is TGTGCCAGCAGCAATATCCAGGTCTACGAGCAGTACTTC. The encoded protein is CASSNIQVYEQYF.

The J gene is TRBJ1-5, the V gene TRBV19; D not certain. Germline V lookup: CDR1 LNHDA, CDR2 SQIVND (reference sequence). The V end lost 5 bases, the J end lost 0 bases, and 8 bases lay between the germline ends. This CDR3 spans 14 amino acids. The chain's CDR3 is CASSSVYSNQPQHF. The CDR3 DNA follows: TGTGCCAGTAGTTCAGTGTATAGCAATCAGCCCCAGCATTTT.

The V and J genes are TRBV4-1 and TRBJ2-6, with D perhaps TRBD2 (5 bases). CDR3 length: 16 residues. In germline, CDR1 is MGHRA, CDR2 YSYEKL. Trimming shortened V by 2 bases and J by 0 bases, and 8 bases separated the two germline ends. The CDR3 region is CASSQTSASGANVLTF. The DNA for the CDR3 is TGCGCCAGCAGCCAAACTAGTGCCTCTGGGGCCAACGTCCTGACTTTC.

This clone was seen a handful of times. This chain connects TRBV9 to TRBJ2-7; possibly TRBD1 for D (5 bases). Germline V CDR1 and CDR2: SGDLS, YYNGEE. With 0 bases removed from V and 7 bases from J, the gap between germline ends came to 11 bases. The CDR3 spans 13 residues. CDR3 DNA sequence: TGTGCCAGCAGCGTAGCGGCAGGGTGGGAGCAGTACTTC. This gives the protein CASSVAAGWEQYF.

This sequence joins TRBV6-5 and TRBJ1-2; TRBD1 matches 7 bases. This CDR3 comprises 16 residues. The V and J ends lost 4 bases and 4 bases, in that order; junction bases with no gene match: 12. From germline, CDR1 is MNHEY and CDR2 SVGAGI. The CDR3 reads CASSFLRTGGSYGYTF. The CDR3, as DNA: TGTGCCAGCAGTTTCCTCAGGACAGGAGGAAGCTATGGCTACACCTTC.

This clone was found a few times. The chain is built from TRBV30 and TRBJ1-3, with a possible D match to TRBD1 (5 bases). The germline V and J ends were trimmed by 5 bases and 4 bases, with 18 bases remaining between them. This CDR3 comprises 15 residues. Germline V CDR1 and CDR2: GTSNPN, SVGIG (reference sequence). CDR3 loop: CAWERSGFSGNTIYF. The CDR3 nucleotides are TGTGCCTGGGAAAGGTCAGGGTTCTCGGGAAACACCATATATTTT.

In its sample, this clone was seen once. The rearrangement uses TRBV12-5 and TRBJ2-7; D might be TRBD1 (6 bases). This CDR3 comprises 14 residues. With 1 base removed from V and 2 bases from J, the gap between germline ends came to 9 bases. Germline V gene lookup returns CDR1 LGHNT and CDR2 FRNRAP. The CDR3 DNA reads as TGTGCTAGTGGTTTGGGGACAGCCACCTACGAGCAGTACTTC. As protein: CASGLGTATYEQYF. The full variable domain, its missing parts supplied by reference TRBV12-5 and TRBJ2-7, is DARVTQTPRHKVTEMGQEVTMRCQPILGHNTVFWYRQTMMQGLELLAYFRNRAPLDDSGMPKDRFSAEMPDATLATLKIQPSEPRDSAVYFCASGLGTATYEQYFGPGTRLTVT.

V is TRBV7-9 and J is TRBJ1-5; 7 bases line up with TRBD1. The CDR3 has 18 amino acids. Trimming cost V 3 bases and J 0 bases; bases outside gene matches: 11. Per the germline V gene, CDR1 is SEHNR and CDR2 is FQNEAQ (reference sequence). This CDR3 is CASSFYGPGGYSNQPQHF. The CDR3 bases are TGTGCCAGCAGCTTCTACGGCCCAGGGGGGTATAGCAATCAGCCCCAGCATTTT.

The chain recombines TRBV24-1 with TRBJ1-5; D is perhaps TRBD1 (5 bases). Germline values: CDR1 KGHDR, CDR2 SFDVKD. V lost 7 bases and J 7 bases, leaving 10 bases between the germline ends. The CDR3 extends over 12 amino acids. Here the CDR3 DNA reads TGTGCCACCAGCCCGGGGGACCAGCCCCAGCATTTT. This codes for CATSPGDQPQHF.

The chain carries TRBV11-1 and TRBJ2-7; possible D gene TRBD2, 5 bases. Germline lookup yields CDR1 SGHAT and CDR2 FQDESV (reference sequence). The length of the CDR3 is 13 residues. V gave up 6 bases and J gave up 2 bases, with 11 bases separating them. CDR3 DNA sequence: TGTGCCAGCAGGTCCGGGAATCCCTACGAGCAGTACTTC. Protein sequence: CASRSGNPYEQYF.

This clone was picked up one time. V usage is TRBV12-3 or TRBV12-4 and J usage is TRBJ1-5; D call uncertain. This CDR3 is 13 amino acids long. Trimming shortened V by 2 bases and J by 7 bases, and 9 bases separated the two germline ends. The CDR3 loop reads CASSLMAGQPQHF. Written as DNA, the CDR3 is TGTGCCAGCAGTTTAATGGCAGGCCAGCCCCAGCATTTT.

The genes are TRBV9 and TRBJ2-1; 8 bases align to TRBD1. The CDR3 is 15 residues long. Germline CDR1 is SGDLS and CDR2 is YYNGEE. Unmatched junction bases numbered 2, after V lost 0 bases and J lost 3 bases. In DNA, the CDR3 is TGTGCCAGCAGCGTAGCTGGGACAGGCTACAATGAGCAGTTCTTC. Its translation: CASSVAGTGYNEQFF.

The chain recombines TRBV14 with TRBJ2-6, with TRBD1 as a possible D gene (6 bases). The germline V gene has CDR1 SGHDN and CDR2 FVKESK. CDR3 length equals 18 residues. V was pared by 4 bases and J by 4 bases, with 20 bases between. CDR3 sequence reads: CASSLVSRGRSGANVLTF. The CDR3, as DNA: TGTGCCAGCAGCCTCGTATCCAGGGGTCGATCCGGGGCCAACGTCCTGACTTTC.

The chain couples TRBV4-1 to TRBJ2-3; D perhaps matches TRBD2 (6 bases). The CDR3 extends over 13 amino acids. V dropped 5 bases and J dropped 1 base, with 7 bases sitting between them. Germline CDR1 and CDR2: MGHRA and YSYEKL. CDR3: CASSREGTDTQYF. CDR3 nucleotides: TGCGCCAGCAGCAGGGAGGGCACAGATACGCAGTATTTT.

This clone was picked up a small number of times. Other DNA sequences in the sample encode the same CDR3. The genes are TRBV28 and TRBJ1-2; D remains ambiguous. V was pared by 8 bases and J by 2 bases, with 15 bases between. Germline V gene sequence: CDR1 MDHEN, CDR2 SYDVKM. The CDR3 extends over 14 amino acids. CDR3: CASSLRGGNYGYTF. CDR3 DNA: TGTGCCAGCTCCCTCCGAGGAGGGAACTATGGCTACACCTTC.

The chain couples TRBV5-1 to TRBJ1-5, with TRBD1 matching over 7 bases. Trimming took 2 bases from V and 0 from J; bases not matched to a gene: 5. The CDR3 totals 16 residues. The germline CDR1 and CDR2 sequences are SGHRS and YFSETQ. The CDR3 coding sequence is TGCGCCAGCAGCTTAACAGGGGCCGATAGCAATCAGCCCCAGCATTTT. Translated: CASSLTGADSNQPQHF.

V is TRBV6-5 and J is TRBJ2-1, with D maybe TRBD1 (6 bases). This CDR3 is built from 13 residues. Trimming pared 4 bases from V and 12 bases from J, leaving 16 bases between. From germline, CDR1 is MNHEY and CDR2 SVGAGI. The CDR3, as DNA: TGTGCCAGCAGTTTAGAGGGGGTAAGCGGGCAGTTCTTC. The encoded protein is CASSLEGVSGQFF.